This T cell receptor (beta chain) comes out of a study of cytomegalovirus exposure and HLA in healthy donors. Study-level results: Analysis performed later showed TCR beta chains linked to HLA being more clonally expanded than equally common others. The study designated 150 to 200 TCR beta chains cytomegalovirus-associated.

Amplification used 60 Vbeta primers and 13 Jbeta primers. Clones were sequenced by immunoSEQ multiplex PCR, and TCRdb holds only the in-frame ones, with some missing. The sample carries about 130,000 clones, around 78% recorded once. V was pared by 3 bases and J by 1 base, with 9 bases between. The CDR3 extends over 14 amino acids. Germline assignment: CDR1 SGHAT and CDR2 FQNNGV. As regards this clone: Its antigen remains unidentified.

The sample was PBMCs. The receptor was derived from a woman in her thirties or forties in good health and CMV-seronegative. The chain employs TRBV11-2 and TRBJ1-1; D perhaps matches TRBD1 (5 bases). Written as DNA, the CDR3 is TGTGCCAGCAGCTTGAACGGGGGGAACACTGAAGCTTTCTTT. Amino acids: CASSLNGGNTEAFF.